The subject of this entry is one TCR beta chain. This entry belongs to a study of CD8 T cells in Susac syndrome. The CDR3 totals 18 residues. CDR1 and CDR2 (germline): MNHNS, SASEGT. V lost 6 bases to trimming and J lost 5 bases, with 28 bases between them. Sequencing of TCR beta was performed on blood CD8+ T cells and on blood CD4+ T cells. cDNA came from about 0.5 to 1 ug RNA primed by random hexamers. The CDR3 of TCR beta was amplified by immunoSEQ multiplex PCR across 54 Vbeta and 13 Jbeta. TCRdb passed the immunoSEQ multiplex PCR reads through MiXCR, listing each CDR3 protein once. The sample consists of a few hundred thousand distinct CDR3 sequences, 89% of them appearing once.

The receptor's source is a human donor with multiple sclerosis. Sequencing was performed on CD8+ T cells from PBMCs. This chain uses TRBV6-1 with TRBJ2-5; TRBD1 is a possible D gene (7 bases). This CDR3 is CASSPGGGTALLGETQYF. In DNA, the CDR3 is TGTGCCAGCAGCCCCGGGGGCGGGACAGCCCTTCTGGGGGAGACCCAGTACTTC.